This is a list of T cell receptor beta chains from one sample in a study of cytomegalovirus exposure and HLA in healthy donors. The assay was immunoSEQ multiplex PCR, and TCRdb's table has in-frame clones only and misses some. The sample has some 170,000 clones; 70% are singletons. Source material: PBMCs. The receptors stem from a man younger than 35 in good health and CMV-seropositive. Both conserved end residues are part of each CDR3.

TRBV4-2	TRBJ2-3	CASSHPGGRAPDTQYF
TRBV29-1	TRBJ2-1	CSVRGLAGSRDEQFF
TRBV7-6	TRBJ2-5	CASSLVQGYRETQYF
TRBV7-8	TRBJ1-1	CASSKGEGKDTEAFF
TRBV5-6	TRBJ1-4	CASSLAGVNEKLFF
TRBV7-6	TRBJ1-5	CASSLDSGQPQHF
TRBV10-3	TRBJ1-1	CAISVGPLRGEAFF
TRBV29-1	TRBJ2-2	CSVLPQGLAGGNYTGELFF
TRBV4-2	TRBJ2-1	CASSQDWGDEQFF
TRBV30	TRBJ2-1	CARRTGVGDEQFF
TRBV30	TRBJ1-1	CAWSAPDSLNTEAFF
TRBV9	TRBJ2-3	CASSPSGREGDTQYF
TRBV7-2	TRBJ1-5	CASSPGTIHSNQPQHF
TRBV5-1	TRBJ2-2	CASSLVSRLAGDGELFF
TRBV6-5	TRBJ1-6	CASSVTSSGSPLHF
TRBV7-9	TRBJ2-3	CASSQGLAGSTDTQYF
TRBV7-8	TRBJ2-1	CASSTQGAYNEQFF
TRBV15	TRBJ1-4	CATSINRATNEKLFF
TRBV5-1	TRBJ1-1	CASSLEGGRMTTEAFF
TRBV2	TRBJ1-3	CASSVGASSGNTIYF
TRBV5-4	TRBJ2-1	CASSWTGNDNEQFF
TRBV7-9	TRBJ1-1	CASSYLQGSTEAFF
TRBV28	TRBJ1-5	CASSYMGVILGNQPQHF
TRBV7-2	TRBJ2-1	CASSSPGLAGSLEQFF
TRBV5-1	TRBJ1-3	CASSLAGVNTIYF
TRBV14	TRBJ2-5	CASSLETGIRGTQYF
TRBV5-4	TRBJ2-6	CASSLGGTTGANVLTF
TRBV6-6	TRBJ1-1	CASSPQGISEAFF
TRBV6-5	TRBJ2-2	CASSYLSGGYTGELFF
TRBV29-1	TRBJ1-2	CSAGSGGGFGYTF
TRBV4-1	TRBJ2-1	CASSQEQVPAANEQFF
TRBV7-6	TRBJ2-2	CASSLFQGTGELFF
TRBV19	TRBJ2-3	CASSYITGGTDTQYF
TRBV5-4	TRBJ1-2	CASSDNTEGGGYTF
TRBV11-2	TRBJ2-5	CASSPFGQAQLTTQYF
TRBV5-4	TRBJ2-1	CASSLGASGRSRNEQFF
TRBV19	TRBJ2-3	CASSTPIAGPRDTQYF
TRBV9	TRBJ2-3	CASSVASGAVDTQYF
TRBV6-1	TRBJ1-2	CASRPSTGGDYGYTF
TRBV5-1	TRBJ1-4	CASSLGAGGQEKLFF
TRBV11-2	TRBJ2-2	CASSLAGLAGAVGELFF
TRBV7-8	TRBJ1-1	CASSSGQGITEAFF
TRBV14	TRBJ2-5	CASSQETGWGETQYF
TRBV6-5	TRBJ2-5	CASSPANRGETQYF
TRBV19	TRBJ1-1	CASSTLSRDRDGQGTEAFF
TRBV28	TRBJ1-4	CASTQGNEKLFF
TRBV19	TRBJ1-3	CASSIRPGTGSPSGNTIYF
TRBV7-9	TRBJ2-1	CAGVVDRLAAFNEQFF
TRBV5-6	TRBJ2-5	CASSWGTGGAETQYF
TRBV7-9	TRBJ2-3	CASSLILAVTDTQYF
TRBV18	TRBJ2-2	CASSPSVSQTNTGELFF
TRBV9	TRBJ1-1	CASSVDVGHTEAFF
TRBV2	TRBJ1-2	CASSGDQLYGYTF
TRBV7-6	TRBJ2-1	CASSLAVVGALYNEQFF